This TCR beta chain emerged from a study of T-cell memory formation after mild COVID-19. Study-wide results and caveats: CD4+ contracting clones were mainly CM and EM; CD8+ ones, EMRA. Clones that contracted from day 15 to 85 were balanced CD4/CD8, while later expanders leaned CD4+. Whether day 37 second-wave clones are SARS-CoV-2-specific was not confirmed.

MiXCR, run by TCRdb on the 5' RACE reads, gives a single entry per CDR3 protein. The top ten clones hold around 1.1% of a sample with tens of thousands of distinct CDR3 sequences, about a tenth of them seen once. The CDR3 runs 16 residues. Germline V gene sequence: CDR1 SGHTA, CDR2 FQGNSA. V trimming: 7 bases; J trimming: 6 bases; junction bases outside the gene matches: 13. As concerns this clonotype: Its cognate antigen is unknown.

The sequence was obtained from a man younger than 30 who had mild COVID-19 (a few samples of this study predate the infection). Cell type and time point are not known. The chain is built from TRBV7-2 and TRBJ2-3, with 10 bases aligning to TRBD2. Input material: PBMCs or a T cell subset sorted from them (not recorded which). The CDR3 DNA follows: TGTGCCAGCACCTCGCCCCCGGGACTAGCGTCTGATACGCAGTATTTT. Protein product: CASTSPPGLASDTQYF. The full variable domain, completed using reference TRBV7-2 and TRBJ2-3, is GAGVSQSPSNKVTEKGKDVELRCDPISGHTALYWYRQSLGQGLEFLIYFQGNSAPDKSGLPSDRFSAERTGGSVSTLTIQRTQQEDSAVYLCASTSPPGLASDTQYFGPGTRLTVL.